This TCR beta chain was sequenced for a study of radiotherapy plus CTLA-4 blockade in lung cancer. Study-wide context: An objective response was seen in 18% of patients, and disease control in about 30%. General study results and limits: With interferon-beta, early dynamics of blood T cell clones were reported to best predict response.

Generated by immunoSEQ multiplex PCR, the TCRdb table keeps only in-frame clones and is missing some. The profile covers more than 75,000 clones, with 55% to 75% appearing a single time and about 14% taken by the ten largest. A word on this clone: No antigen is known for it.

This TCR came from a human donor with non-small cell lung cancer that progressed on radiotherapy plus ipilimumab. Source: peripheral blood, taken from a patient treated with radiotherapy plus ipilimumab.

CDR3 amino acids: CASSLGLAEDTQYF. Here the CDR3 DNA reads TGTGCCAGCAGCTTGGGACTAGCGGAAGATACGCAGTATTTT. The chain uses TRBV11-3 and TRBJ2-3; 11 nucleotides align to TRBD2. There are 14 residues in the CDR3. Germline-derived CDR1 and CDR2 are SGHNT and YENEEA. The ends lost 3 bases at V and 5 bases at J; junction bases unmatched: 1.